This is a list of T cell receptor beta chains from one sample in a study of read filtering for tumor transcriptome and immune sequencing. A single record per CDR3 protein comes from TCRdb applying MiXCR to the reads. The sample records about 47,000 distinct CDR3 sequences, approximately 12% being singletons. The sequenced material came from a population of CD138-negative cells sorted from bone marrow. These receptors all come from a donor aged 40 or over with multiple myeloma. CDR3s include the opening cysteine and the closing phenylalanine or tryptophan. The order of the fields is clone size, V gene, D gene, J gene, CDR3 protein, CDR3 DNA. D genes are given only for firm matches. Part of the rows lack a size; the others show once, few, many or a class for expanded clones.

abundance: .; v_gene: TRBV12-3/TRBV12-4; d_gene: .; j_gene: TRBJ2-4; CDR3aa: CASSPRGVKNIQYF; CDR3nt: TGTGCCAGCAGCCCAAGGGGGGTCAAAAACATTCAGTACTTC
abundance: .; v_gene: TRBV6-2/TRBV6-3; d_gene: .; j_gene: TRBJ2-1; CDR3aa: CASSYSRPSPYKVQFF; CDR3nt: TGTGCCAGCAGTTACTCACGACCTAGCCCCTACAAGGTGCAGTTCTTC
abundance: many; v_gene: TRBV4-1; d_gene: TRBD2; j_gene: TRBJ2-3; CDR3aa: CASTPSTGGGADTQYF; CDR3nt: TGCGCCAGCACCCCAAGTACGGGAGGGGGTGCAGATACGCAGTATTTT
abundance: many; v_gene: TRBV29-1; d_gene: TRBD1; j_gene: TRBJ2-6; CDR3aa: CSVEESHTGGYYGANVLTF; CDR3nt: TGCAGCGTTGAAGAATCCCACACAGGGGGCTACTACGGGGCCAACGTCCTGACTTTC
abundance: many; v_gene: TRBV29-1; d_gene: TRBD2; j_gene: TRBJ2-1; CDR3aa: CSVGGTNNEQFF; CDR3nt: TGCAGCGTGGGAGGGACTAACAATGAGCAGTTCTTC
abundance: .; v_gene: TRBV7-3; d_gene: .; j_gene: TRBJ2-2; CDR3aa: CARRQPSENTGELFF; CDR3nt: TGTGCCAGGAGACAGCCGAGCGAGAACACCGGGGAGCTGTTTTTT
abundance: many; v_gene: TRBV2; d_gene: TRBD2; j_gene: TRBJ2-7; CDR3aa: CASSEETSGFYEQYF; CDR3nt: TGTGCCAGCAGTGAGGAGACTAGCGGTTTCTACGAGCAGTACTTC
abundance: many; v_gene: TRBV5-1; d_gene: .; j_gene: TRBJ2-7; CDR3aa: CASRTDQFGEQYF; CDR3nt: TGCGCCAGCAGGACCGATCAGTTTGGAGAGCAGTACTTC
abundance: many; v_gene: TRBV27; d_gene: .; j_gene: TRBJ2-7; CDR3aa: CASSLSGQLAPGDEQYF; CDR3nt: TGTGCCAGCAGTTTATCGGGGCAGCTAGCCCCAGGGGACGAGCAGTACTTC
abundance: many; v_gene: TRBV6-2/TRBV6-3; d_gene: .; j_gene: TRBJ2-1; CDR3aa: CASSLTGTQFDNEQFF; CDR3nt: TGTGCCAGCAGTCTCACCGGGACTCAATTTGACAATGAGCAGTTCTTC
abundance: many; v_gene: TRBV21-1; d_gene: .; j_gene: TRBJ2-1; CDR3aa: CASSTLLQGEQFF; CDR3nt: TGTGCCAGCAGCACCCTCCTTCAGGGTGAGCAGTTCTTC
abundance: many; v_gene: TRBV28; d_gene: TRBD1; j_gene: TRBJ2-2; CDR3aa: CASLDRDTGELFF; CDR3nt: TGTGCCAGCTTGGACAGGGACACCGGGGAGCTGTTTTTT
abundance: many; v_gene: TRBV20-1; d_gene: TRBD1; j_gene: TRBJ2-5; CDR3aa: CSVRVPRGSETQYF; CDR3nt: TGCAGTGTACGAGTGCCCAGGGGGTCAGAGACCCAGTACTTC
abundance: many; v_gene: TRBV7-6; d_gene: TRBD2; j_gene: TRBJ2-7; CDR3aa: CASSFGEGIYEQYF; CDR3nt: TGTGCCAGCAGCTTCGGGGAGGGGATTTACGAGCAGTACTTC
abundance: .; v_gene: TRBV6-6; d_gene: TRBD1; j_gene: TRBJ2-5; CDR3aa: CASCYSTGVETQYF; CDR3nt: TGTGCCAGCTGTTACTCGACAGGGGTAGAAACCCAGTACTTC
abundance: few; v_gene: TRBV18; d_gene: .; j_gene: TRBJ1-1; CDR3aa: CASSPPSSRQNTEAFF; CDR3nt: TGTGCCAGCTCACCACCTTCTTCTAGACAGAACACTGAAGCTTTCTTT